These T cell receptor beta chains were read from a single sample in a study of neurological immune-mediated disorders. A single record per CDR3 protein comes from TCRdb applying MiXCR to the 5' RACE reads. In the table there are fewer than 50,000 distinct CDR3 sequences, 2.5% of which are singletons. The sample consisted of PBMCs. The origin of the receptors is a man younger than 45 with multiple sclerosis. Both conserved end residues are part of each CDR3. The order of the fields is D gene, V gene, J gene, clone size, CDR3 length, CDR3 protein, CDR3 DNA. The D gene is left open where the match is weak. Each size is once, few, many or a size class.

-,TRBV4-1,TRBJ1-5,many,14,CASSLSASNQPQHF,TGCGCCAGCAGCCTCTCAGCGAGTAATCAGCCCCAGCATTTT
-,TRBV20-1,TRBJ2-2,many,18,CSARPLLGGSGQTGELFF,TGCAGTGCTAGACCGCTCCTAGGAGGGAGCGGACAAACCGGGGAGCTGTTTTTT
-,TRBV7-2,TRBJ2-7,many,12,CASSRDFYEQYF,TGTGCCAGCAGCCGGGACTTCTACGAGCAGTACTTC
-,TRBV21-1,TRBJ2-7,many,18,CASSKPTSGGLCSYEQYF,TGTGCCAGCAGCAAACCCACTAGCGGGGGTCTATGCTCCTACGAGCAGTACTTC
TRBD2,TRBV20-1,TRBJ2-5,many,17,CSATGTRLAGNQETQYF,TGCAGTGCCACCGGGACCCGCCTAGCGGGAAACCAAGAGACCCAGTACTTC
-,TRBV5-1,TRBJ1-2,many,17,CASSLEAADRSIYGYTF,TGCGCCAGCAGCTTGGAGGCGGCAGACAGGTCCATCTATGGCTACACCTTC
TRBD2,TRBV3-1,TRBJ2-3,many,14,CASSLSGSTDTQYF,TGTGCCAGCAGCCTTAGCGGGAGCACAGATACGCAGTATTTT
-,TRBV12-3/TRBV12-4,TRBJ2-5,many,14,CASSLGTTEGTQYF,TGTGCCAGCAGTCTCGGGACAACTGAGGGGACCCAGTACTTC
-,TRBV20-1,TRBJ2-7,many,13,CSARTDVYYEQYF,TGCAGTGCTAGAACAGACGTCTACTACGAGCAGTACTTC
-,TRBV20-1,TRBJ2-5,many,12,CSARVEGETQYF,TGCAGTGCTAGAGTGGAGGGGGAGACCCAGTACTTC
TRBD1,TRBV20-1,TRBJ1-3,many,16,CSATGTVRSSGNTIYF,TGCAGTGCAACCGGGACAGTAAGATCCTCTGGAAACACCATATATTTT
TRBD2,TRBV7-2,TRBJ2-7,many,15,CASSFRLAGAYEQYF,TGTGCCAGCAGCTTCCGACTAGCGGGAGCTTACGAGCAGTACTTC
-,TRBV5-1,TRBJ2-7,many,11,CASRRESEQYF,TGCGCCAGCAGAAGGGAATCCGAGCAGTACTTC
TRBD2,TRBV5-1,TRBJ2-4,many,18,CASSALTTSGGAANIQYF,TGCGCCAGCAGCGCTTTAACTACTAGCGGGGGGGCGGCGAACATTCAGTACTTC
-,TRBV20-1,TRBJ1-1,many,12,CSAANRTREAFF,TGCAGTGCTGCGAACAGGACTCGTGAAGCTTTCTTT